This is a list of T cell receptor beta chains from one sample in a study of blood T cells in healthy people across ages. TCRdb independently ran MiXCR on the 5' RACE reads; one entry per CDR3 protein. The sample contains some 1.6 million distinct CDR3 sequences, 34% of which appear only once. Specimen: blood. Source of these receptors: a woman aged 25 to 39 in good health. Both conserved end residues are part of each CDR3. D genes are given only for firm matches. Size is stated for part of the rows, as once, few or many counts, or as a class when the clone is expanded.

V: TRBV5-6; size: NA; D: NA; J: TRBJ2-4; CDR3: CASSFRDGENIQYF; DNA: TGTGCCAGCAGCTTCCGGGACGGTGAAAACATTCAGTACTTC
V: TRBV20-1; size: few; D: TRBD2; J: TRBJ2-7; CDR3: CSAREIGGRHSYEQYF; DNA: TGCAGTGCTAGAGAGATAGGCGGGAGGCACTCCTACGAGCAGTACTTC
V: TRBV12-3/TRBV12-4; size: few; D: NA; J: TRBJ2-3; CDR3: CASSLGAGAPDTQYF; DNA: TGTGCCAGCAGTTTAGGGGCGGGGGCCCCGGATACGCAGTATTTT
V: TRBV7-8; size: few; D: TRBD2; J: TRBJ2-3; CDR3: CASSFSSGNFRDTQYF; DNA: TGTGCCAGCAGCTTTAGTAGCGGGAATTTTAGAGATACGCAGTATTTT
V: TRBV10-3; size: NA; D: NA; J: TRBJ2-5; CDR3: CAIRPGSQETQYF; DNA: TGTGCCATTAGACCAGGGAGCCAAGAGACCCAGTACTTC
V: TRBV7-9; size: few; D: TRBD1; J: TRBJ1-1; CDR3: CASSLTTGENTEAFF; DNA: TGTGCCAGCAGCTTAACCACAGGGGAAAACACTGAAGCTTTCTTT
V: TRBV9; size: NA; D: TRBD1; J: TRBJ1-1; CDR3: CASIPVGGGSTEAFF; DNA: TGTGCCAGCATCCCCGTGGGAGGGGGCAGCACTGAAGCTTTCTTT
V: TRBV2; size: once; D: TRBD1; J: TRBJ1-2; CDR3: CASGDRGLDYGYTF; DNA: TGTGCCAGCGGGGACAGGGGCCTCGACTATGGCTACACCTTC
V: TRBV3-1; size: NA; D: TRBD2; J: TRBJ2-1; CDR3: CASSQIVAGGSEQFF; DNA: TGTGCCAGCAGCCAAATAGTAGCGGGAGGGTCTGAGCAGTTCTTC
V: TRBV6-6; size: few; D: NA; J: TRBJ2-7; CDR3: CASSYAGLAYEQYF; DNA: TGTGCCAGCAGTTACGCGGGGCTGGCCTACGAGCAGTACTTC
V: TRBV6-2/TRBV6-3; size: NA; D: NA; J: TRBJ1-2; CDR3: CASSYTETTSTGGYTF; DNA: TGTGCCAGCAGTTACACTGAGACAACTTCTACTGGTGGCTACACCTTC
V: TRBV5-8; size: few; D: NA; J: TRBJ2-1; CDR3: CAAGGGSSYNEQFF; DNA: TGTGCCGCCGGTGGGGGGAGCTCCTACAATGAGCAGTTCTTC
V: TRBV15; size: few; D: TRBD1; J: TRBJ1-4; CDR3: CATSRDPEGAREKLFF; DNA: TGTGCCACCAGCAGAGATCCGGAGGGGGCGCGTGAAAAACTGTTTTTT
V: TRBV27; size: NA; D: TRBD2; J: TRBJ2-3; CDR3: CASSSHRTRVTDTQYF; DNA: TGTGCCAGCAGTTCCCATAGGACTAGAGTAACAGATACGCAGTATTTT
V: TRBV10-2; size: few; D: TRBD1; J: TRBJ2-1; CDR3: CASTKDRGDEQFF; DNA: TGCGCCAGTACAAAGGACAGGGGCGATGAGCAGTTCTTC
V: TRBV5-1; size: few; D: TRBD1; J: TRBJ2-7; CDR3: CASTPTGIYEQYF; DNA: TGCGCCAGCACTCCGACAGGGATCTACGAGCAGTACTTC
V: TRBV5-1; size: few; D: NA; J: TRBJ2-1; CDR3: CASSWGLSANEQFF; DNA: TGCGCCAGCAGCTGGGGGCTCTCGGCGAATGAGCAGTTCTTC
V: TRBV27; size: NA; D: TRBD1; J: TRBJ2-1; CDR3: CASSPHSGTDTYNEQFF; DNA: TGTGCCAGCAGCCCCCACTCCGGGACAGATACCTACAATGAGCAGTTCTTC
V: TRBV29-1; size: NA; D: NA; J: TRBJ1-1; CDR3: CSVDKGGRTEAFF; DNA: TGCAGCGTTGATAAGGGGGGAAGGACTGAAGCTTTCTTT
V: TRBV20-1; size: few; D: NA; J: TRBJ2-7; CDR3: CSARADHRALPTEQYF; DNA: TGCAGTGCTAGAGCGGACCACCGGGCCTTACCTACCGAGCAGTACTTC
V: TRBV13; size: NA; D: NA; J: TRBJ2-5; CDR3: CASSPRTPLLRQETQYF; DNA: TGTGCCAGCAGCCCCCGGACCCCTCTCCTGCGACAAGAGACCCAGTACTTC
V: TRBV6-1; size: NA; D: NA; J: TRBJ1-4; CDR3: CASSEAYAEKLFF; DNA: TGTGCCAGCAGTGAAGCGTACGCAGAAAAACTGTTTTTT
V: TRBV27; size: few; D: TRBD2; J: TRBJ2-1; CDR3: CASSSGRVMNEQFF; DNA: TGTGCCAGCAGTAGCGGGAGGGTAATGAATGAGCAGTTCTTC
V: TRBV15; size: NA; D: TRBD2; J: TRBJ2-5; CDR3: CATTSTGPGGTQYF; DNA: TGTGCCACCACCTCAACAGGTCCGGGAGGGACCCAGTACTTC
V: TRBV27; size: NA; D: TRBD1; J: TRBJ1-6; CDR3: CASSSGTGVSSPLHF; DNA: TGTGCCAGCAGTTCCGGGACAGGGGTTAGTTCACCCCTCCACTTT
V: TRBV7-8; size: NA; D: NA; J: TRBJ2-7; CDR3: CASKESSYNEQYF; DNA: TGTGCCAGCAAGGAGAGCTCCTACAATGAGCAGTACTTC
V: TRBV27; size: NA; D: NA; J: TRBJ2-7; CDR3: CASSLLRGRSSSYEQYF; DNA: TGTGCCAGCAGCCTCCTTAGGGGCAGGTCTAGCTCCTACGAGCAGTACTTC
V: TRBV20-1; size: NA; D: NA; J: TRBJ2-7; CDR3: CSARIAEAHYEQYF; DNA: TGCAGTGCAAGGATAGCGGAAGCCCACTACGAGCAGTACTTC
V: TRBV29-1; size: NA; D: TRBD2; J: TRBJ2-3; CDR3: CSVMTSGSDAQLADTQYF; DNA: TGCAGCGTTATGACTAGCGGGAGTGATGCGCAACTTGCAGATACGCAGTATTTT
V: TRBV20-1; size: few; D: TRBD2; J: TRBJ2-1; CDR3: CSAVSGEAASEQFF; DNA: TGCAGTGCCGTAAGCGGGGAGGCGGCCAGTGAGCAGTTCTTC
V: TRBV29-1; size: NA; D: TRBD1; J: TRBJ2-7; CDR3: CSVDRGMDEQYF; DNA: TGCAGCGTTGACAGGGGGATGGACGAGCAGTACTTC
V: TRBV28; size: NA; D: NA; J: TRBJ1-6; CDR3: CASSPEGRSKRANSPLHF; DNA: TGTGCCAGCAGCCCTGAAGGGAGAAGCAAACGCGCTAATTCACCCCTCCACTTT
V: TRBV21-1; size: NA; D: NA; J: TRBJ2-5; CDR3: CASSEDSPAAQYF; DNA: TGTGCCAGCAGCGAAGACAGTCCGGCGGCCCAGTACTTC
V: TRBV6-6; size: few; D: NA; J: TRBJ1-4; CDR3: CASSTSDAGNEKLFF; DNA: NA
V: TRBV5-1; size: NA; D: NA; J: TRBJ2-5; CDR3: CASSIGTHLETQYF; DNA: TGCGCCAGCAGCATTGGGACACACCTTGAGACCCAGTACTTC
V: TRBV9; size: NA; D: TRBD2; J: TRBJ2-3; CDR3: CASERGGTDTQYF; DNA: TGTGCCAGCGAACGGGGGGGCACAGATACGCAGTATTTT
V: TRBV27; size: NA; D: TRBD1; J: TRBJ2-7; CDR3: CASISLDRVNEQYF; DNA: TGTGCCAGCATCTCCCTCGACAGGGTCAACGAGCAGTACTTC
V: TRBV9; size: few; D: NA; J: TRBJ2-1; CDR3: CASSVEGVSEQFF; DNA: TGTGCCAGCAGCGTAGAGGGAGTTTCTGAGCAGTTCTTC
V: TRBV7-9; size: many; D: NA; J: TRBJ2-7; CDR3: CASSLALGDLREQYF; DNA: TGTGCCAGCAGCTTAGCGCTGGGGGATCTACGCGAGCAGTACTTC
V: TRBV19; size: NA; D: NA; J: TRBJ1-1; CDR3: CASSPLGRKTEAFF; DNA: TGTGCCAGTAGTCCCCTGGGCCGGAAAACTGAAGCTTTCTTT
V: TRBV10-2; size: few; D: NA; J: TRBJ1-4; CDR3: CASSDPEGGGEKLFF; DNA: TGCGCCAGCAGTGACCCGGAGGGAGGGGGTGAAAAACTGTTTTTT
V: TRBV27; size: NA; D: NA; J: TRBJ2-1; CDR3: CASSTNREHNEQFF; DNA: TGTGCCAGCAGTACCAACAGGGAACACAATGAGCAGTTCTTC
V: TRBV9; size: NA; D: TRBD2; J: TRBJ2-3; CDR3: CASSARPGGAGGGTDTQYF; DNA: TGTGCCAGCAGCGCCCGTCCCGGGGGAGCGGGAGGGGGAACAGATACGCAGTATTTT
V: TRBV12-3/TRBV12-4; size: few; D: NA; J: TRBJ1-1; CDR3: CASSSLPLLTRVGMNTEAFF; DNA: TGTGCCAGCAGTTCCTTACCTCTTCTGACACGGGTGGGTATGAACACTGAAGCTTTCTTT
V: TRBV7-2; size: NA; D: NA; J: TRBJ2-6; CDR3: CASSPPGSTGVNVLTF; DNA: TGTGCCAGCAGCCCACCGGGGAGCACTGGGGTCAACGTCCTGACTTTC
V: TRBV12-3/TRBV12-4; size: few; D: NA; J: TRBJ2-7; CDR3: CASSISRDGYEQYF; DNA: TGTGCCAGCAGTATAAGCCGGGATGGCTACGAGCAGTACTTC
V: TRBV20-1; size: NA; D: NA; J: TRBJ2-7; CDR3: CSAPPATGSSYEQYF; DNA: TGCAGTGCTCCGCCGGCTACAGGGAGCTCCTACGAGCAGTACTTC
V: TRBV12-3/TRBV12-4; size: once; D: TRBD2; J: TRBJ2-3; CDR3: CASSRTSGGGDTQYF; DNA: TGTGCCAGCAGTCGGACTAGCGGGGGGGGAGATACGCAGTATTTT
V: TRBV6-1; size: NA; D: NA; J: TRBJ1-3; CDR3: CASTPQAGGNTIYF; DNA: TGTGCCAGCACCCCCCAGGCGGGAGGAAACACCATATATTTT